What follows is one T cell receptor beta chain and its context. This sample is drawn from a study of blood T cell repertoires in COVID-19. Study information: Sources were T cells, B-cell-depleted T cells, or PBMCs; the material itself was cDNA or gDNA.

Germline CDR1 reads SGHTA; CDR2 reads FQGNSA. The CDR3 loop spans 17 amino acids. V lost 1 base to trimming and J lost 0 bases, with 15 bases between them. The table came from immunoSEQ multiplex PCR; TCRdb's copy has only in-frame clones and leaves some out. The sample contains about 260,000 clones, 84% of which appear only once. The source of this sequence is a man between 60 and 70 years old with acute or convalescent COVID-19. The chain is built from TRBV7-2 and TRBJ1-1; weak D call: TRBD1 (5 bases). The sequencing input was peripheral blood. The CDR3 DNA sequence: TGTGCCAGCAGCTTAGAGTATAGGGGAAACATGAACACTGAAGCTTTCTTT. It specifies CASSLEYRGNMNTEAFF.